The present T cell receptor beta chain was sequenced within a study of blood T cell repertoires in COVID-19. Study overall: Samples representing acute and convalescent COVID-19 were sourced from the United States, Italy and Spain.

Clones were read by immunoSEQ multiplex PCR, and TCRdb kept only the in-frame ones, dropping some. The sample lists fewer than 400,000 clones, roughly 89% occurring once. Germline V gene sequence: CDR1 LNHDA, CDR2 SQIVND (reference sequence). V was trimmed by 5 bases and J by 5 bases, leaving 18 bases between them. There are 15 residues in the CDR3. Sequencing input: peripheral blood. This sequence originates from a woman in her 30s with COVID-19, enrolled during active disease. The chain employs TRBV19 and TRBJ1-2; D may be TRBD1 (6 bases). In DNA, the CDR3 is TGTGCCAGTAGTTTTCCTTCGGGACACAATTATGGCTACACCTTC. This sequence encodes CASSFPSGHNYGYTF.